This entry describes one T cell receptor beta chain. The CDR3 has 14 amino acids. Trimming pared 4 bases from V and 0 bases from J, leaving 7 bases between. The germline gives CDR1 MDHEN, CDR2 SYDVKM. The data are from a study of OX40 agonist ivuxolimab in advanced cancers. At the level of the study: People in dose escalation had one of these cancers: hepatocellular carcinoma, melanoma, renal cell or head and neck cancer.

Clones were read by immunoSEQ multiplex PCR, and TCRdb kept only the in-frame ones, dropping some. The sample lists about 59,000 clones; 85% to 95% were seen once. Sequencing was performed on CD4+ or CD8+ T cells sorted from blood, taken in a trial of the OX40 agonist ivuxolimab. The chain uses TRBV28 and TRBJ1-5; no clear D gene. This sequence originates from an adult with an advanced solid tumor such as melanoma, head and neck, liver or kidney cancer. The CDR3 DNA reads as TGTGCCAGCAGTTCTGCAAATAGCAATCAGCCCCAGCATTTT. Translation gives CASSSANSNQPQHF. Complete variable domain (other parts from reference TRBV28 and TRBJ1-5): DVKVTQSSRYLVKRTGEKVFLECVQDMDHENMFWYRQDPGLGLRLIYFSYDVKMKEKGDIPEGYSVSREKKERFSLILESASTNQTSMYLCASSSANSNQPQHFGDGTRLSIL.